The 14 T cell receptor beta chains below all came from one sample that was sequenced in a study of blood T cell repertoires in COVID-19. Data came from immunoSEQ multiplex PCR; TCRdb stores just in-frame clones and leaves some out. The profile covers about 140,000 clones, with more than 75% appearing a single time and roughly 8% taken by the ten largest. What was sequenced was peripheral blood. These receptors all come from a woman between 45 and 65 years old with active or convalescent COVID-19.

The V gene is TRBV28, the J gene TRBJ1-6, with D uncertain. Trimming removed 4 bases from V and 7 bases from J, with 14 bases in between. There are 15 residues in the CDR3. Germline V lookup: CDR1 MDHEN, CDR2 SYDVKM. The CDR3 bases are TGTGCCAGCAGTTATTCCCTGGAGGTCAATTCACCCCTCCACTTT. Protein: CASSYSLEVNSPLHF.

The rearrangement links TRBV6-5 to TRBJ2-7; D is unclear. Germline CDR1 MNHEY, CDR2 SVGAGI. The CDR3 extends over 13 amino acids. Trimming shortened V by 6 bases and J by 0 bases, and 9 bases separated the two germline ends. CDR3 sequence: CASSRGASYEQYF. The CDR3 DNA sequence: TGTGCCAGCAGCCGAGGTGCCTCCTACGAGCAGTACTTC.

This rearrangement joins TRBV29-1 to TRBJ1-2; TRBD1 agrees at 9 bases. Trimming took 8 bases from V and 4 from J; bases not matched to a gene: 14. Germline assignment: CDR1 SQVTM and CDR2 ANQGSEA. The CDR3 length is 15 residues. The CDR3 region is CSTRGTGGGSYGYTF. The DNA of the CDR3 is TGCAGCACCCGCGGAACAGGGGGCGGTAGCTATGGCTACACCTTC. The full variable domain, completed using reference TRBV29-1 and TRBJ1-2, is SAVISQKPSRDICQRGTSLTIQCQVDSQVTMMFWYRQQPGQSLTLIATANQGSEATYESGFVIDKFPISRPNLTFSTLTVSNMSPEDSSIYLCSTRGTGGGSYGYTFGSGTRLTVV.

This chain connects TRBV19 to TRBJ1-1; 9 positions match TRBD1. The V segment lost 3 bases and the J segment 4 bases; nucleotides outside the gene matches: 0. Per the germline V gene, CDR1 is LNHDA and CDR2 is SQIVND (reference sequence). The CDR3 has 13 residues. The chain's CDR3 is CASSMGQGTEAFF. The CDR3 nucleotides are TGTGCCAGTAGTATGGGACAGGGCACTGAAGCTTTCTTT.

The count of this clone is one. The chain combines TRBV10-3 with TRBJ1-6, with 8 bases lining up with TRBD1. Germline trimming cut 3 bases from V and 7 bases from J; bases unmatched to any gene: 5. The CDR3 totals 15 residues. CDR1 ENHRY and CDR2 SYGVKD come from the germline V gene. CDR3 protein: CAISETQGGNSPLHF. DNA for the CDR3: TGTGCCATCAGTGAAACACAGGGGGGAAATTCACCCCTCCACTTT.

J is TRBJ2-7 and V is TRBV20-1; a weak D match, TRBD2 (5 bases). Between the trimmed V and J ends, which lost 3 bases and 5 bases, there was a span of 20 bases. The CDR3 totals 15 residues. Germline loops: CDR1 DFQATT, CDR2 SNEGSKA (reference sequence). Written as DNA, the CDR3 is TGCAGTGCTAGTACCCAAGCGGCAGGTAGGAACGAGCAGTACTTC. Protein product: CSASTQAAGRNEQYF.

With regard to this clone: This sample includes further DNA sequences coding for the same CDR3. CDR3 nucleotides: TGTGCCAGCAGTTACTCCCGGTACGAGCAGTACTTC. It specifies CASSYSRYEQYF. V is TRBV6-2 or TRBV6-3 and J is TRBJ2-7; D remains unclear. Looked up from germline, CDR1 is MNHEY and CDR2 is SVGEGT. V gave up 0 bases and J gave up 4 bases, with 4 bases separating them. The CDR3 spans 12 residues.

This rearrangement joins TRBV7-9 to TRBJ1-2; 7 bases agree with TRBD1. The CDR3 runs 15 residues. After removal of 1 base from V and 2 bases from J, the junction contained 4 bases not matched to a gene. Germline V gives CDR1 SEHNR, CDR2 FQNEAQ (reference sequence). The CDR3 spells CASSLGKGQNYGYTF. CDR3 coding DNA: TGTGCCAGCAGCTTAGGGAAGGGACAGAACTATGGCTACACCTTC.

The chain combines TRBV4-2 with TRBJ2-5, with TRBD2 matching 10 bases. Germline CDR1 reads LGHNA; CDR2 reads YNFKEQ. The CDR3 is 16 amino acids. V gave up 1 base and J gave up 5 bases; unmatched junction bases: 7. CDR3: CASSQGAAGGPETQYF. The CDR3 DNA sequence: TGTGCCAGCAGCCAAGGGGCAGCGGGAGGGCCGGAGACCCAGTACTTC.

The chain combines TRBV9 with TRBJ2-3; 7 nucleotides match TRBD2. Germline V gene data show CDR1 as SGDLS and CDR2 as YYNGEE. Trimming at V came to 6 bases and at J to 1 base, leaving 8 bases not matched to a gene. This CDR3 is built from 15 residues. As DNA, the CDR3 is TGTGCCAGCACAGTAGGGCTAGCGGGCACAGATACGCAGTATTTT. Translation: CASTVGLAGTDTQYF.

CDR3 bases: TGTGCCACAGAGAGACAGGGCTCTGGAAACACCATATATTTT. Translated: CATERQGSGNTIYF. The rearrangement uses TRBV5-4 and TRBJ1-3; TRBD1 agrees at 7 bases. CDR1 is SGHNT, CDR2 YYREEE, per germline (reference sequence). V dropped 9 bases and J dropped 0; count of bases not matched to a gene: 6. CDR3 length equals 14 residues.

The genes are TRBV5-1 and TRBJ1-2; 7 positions agree with TRBD1. CDR1 is SGHRS and CDR2 is YFSETQ in the germline V gene. This CDR3 has 13 amino acids. V lost 4 bases to trimming and J lost 6 bases; unmatched junction nucleotides: 6. CDR3 sequence (DNA): TGCGCCAGCAGCCCAGAGGGGGCGGATGGCTACACCTTC. Protein product: CASSPEGADGYTF.

The V gene is TRBV5-4, the J gene TRBJ2-5; D unclear. CDR3 length equals 13 residues. From germline, CDR1 is SGHNT and CDR2 YYREEE (reference sequence). Trimming left V 2 bases short and J 7 bases short, with 12 bases between. The CDR3 nucleotides read TGTGCCAGCAGCTTATCCGGGTTGGGGACCCAGTACTTC. Its translation is CASSLSGLGTQYF.

CDR3 DNA: TGTGCCAGCAGCTCGTCCGGGACAGCGGTCTCTGGGGCCAACGTCCTGACTTTC. It encodes CASSSSGTAVSGANVLTF. The V call is TRBV7-2, the J call TRBJ2-6, with 7 bases lining up with TRBD1. The CDR3 loop spans 18 amino acids. The germline CDR1 and CDR2 sequences are SGHTA and FQGNSA. The V gene end was trimmed by 4 bases and the J gene end by 0 bases; junction bases not matched to a gene: 9.